This is a list of T cell receptor beta chains from one sample in a study of T-cell memory formation after mild COVID-19. TCRdb re-analysed the 5' RACE reads in MiXCR, keeping a single row per CDR3 protein. Of 250,000 to 350,000 distinct CDR3 sequences detected, around 19% appear once; the ten largest clones hold under 25%. The sequencing input was PBMCs or a T cell subset sorted from them (not recorded which). The receptors come from a young man who had mild COVID-19 (a few samples of this study predate the infection). Cell type and time point are not known. Both conserved end residues are part of each CDR3. Each record gives: CDR3 protein, CDR3 DNA, D gene, clone size, J gene, V gene. D genes are given only for firm matches. Size is omitted from some rows. Given values are once, few, many or a class for expanded clones.

CASSLVGVPAFF,TGTGCCAGCAGCCTGGTTGGAGTTCCGGCTTTCTTT,.,once,TRBJ1-1,TRBV28
CASSPYRSGNTIYF,TGTGCCAGCAGCCCCTACAGATCTGGAAACACCATATATTTT,.,.,TRBJ1-3,TRBV3-1
CSAMRAAETQYF,TGCAGTGCTATGCGAGCGGCGGAGACCCAGTACTTC,.,few,TRBJ2-5,TRBV20-1
CASSLTGGSGYEQYF,TGTGCCAGCAGCTTAACAGGGGGCAGTGGATACGAGCAGTACTTC,TRBD1,.,TRBJ2-7,TRBV7-2
CASSFRVHGYTF,TGTGCCAGCAGTTTTAGGGTACATGGCTACACCTTC,.,once,TRBJ1-2,TRBV12-3/TRBV12-4
CASSQVPRAQETQYF,TGCGCCAGCAGCCAGGTTCCTAGGGCCCAAGAGACCCAGTACTTC,.,few,TRBJ2-5,TRBV4-1
CSGGQGLYGYTF,TGCAGCGGCGGACAGGGGCTCTATGGCTACACCTTC,TRBD1,.,TRBJ1-2,TRBV29-1
CASTLTGRETQYF,TGTGCCAGCACCTTGACAGGGAGAGAGACCCAGTACTTC,TRBD1,.,TRBJ2-5,TRBV6-6
CASSLLSGDTEAFF,TGTGCCAGCAGCTTACTTTCCGGGGACACTGAAGCTTTCTTT,.,.,TRBJ1-1,TRBV7-2
CASRPTNQETQYF,TGTGCCAGCAGGCCGACTAACCAAGAGACCCAGTACTTC,.,few,TRBJ2-5,TRBV7-9
CASSDRMLTDTQYF,TGTGCCAGCAGTGACAGGATGCTCACAGATACGCAGTATTTT,.,.,TRBJ2-3,TRBV2
CASSRDRGIAGELFF,TGTGCCAGCAGCCGGGACAGGGGAATAGCCGGGGAGCTGTTTTTT,TRBD1,.,TRBJ2-2,TRBV2
CASSPTGSGETQYF,TGTGCCAGCTCACCGACAGGGTCAGGGGAGACCCAGTACTTC,TRBD1,.,TRBJ2-5,TRBV18
CASSGGSGPAYEQYF,TGTGCCAGCAGCGGGGGGTCCGGGCCCGCCTACGAGCAGTACTTC,.,few,TRBJ2-7,TRBV5-5
CASSDTRGAGYTF,TGCGCCAGCAGTGACACAAGGGGGGCTGGCTACACCTTC,.,few,TRBJ1-2,TRBV10-2
CASRDRGTGELFF,TGTGCCAGCAGAGACAGGGGAACCGGGGAGCTGTTTTTT,TRBD1,few,TRBJ2-2,TRBV6-5
CASGGSSETQYF,TGTGCCAGCGGGGGGTCGTCAGAGACCCAGTACTTC,.,many,TRBJ2-5,TRBV12-3/TRBV12-4
CASSTGADSPLHF,TGTGCCAGCTCTACAGGGGCCGATTCACCCCTCCACTTT,TRBD1,.,TRBJ1-6,TRBV18
CASSLVGGRFTDTQYF,TGCGCCAGCAGCTTGGTAGGGGGGAGATTCACAGATACGCAGTATTTT,.,.,TRBJ2-3,TRBV5-1
CASSQAARGYTF,TGTGCCAGCAGCCAAGCGGCACGGGGCTACACCTTC,.,few,TRBJ1-2,TRBV14
CASSRQANTEAFF,TGTGCCAGCAGTCGACAGGCGAACACTGAAGCTTTCTTT,.,few,TRBJ1-1,TRBV6-5
CASSLGTGFSGANVLTF,TGTGCCAGCAGCTTAGGGACAGGCTTCTCTGGGGCCAACGTCCTGACTTTC,TRBD1,once,TRBJ2-6,TRBV7-9
CASSLSEGGTQYF,TGCGCCAGCAGCTTGTCAGAGGGGGGGACCCAGTACTTC,.,few,TRBJ2-5,TRBV5-1
CSVEDQDSYEQYF,TGCAGCGTTGAAGATCAAGATAGCTACGAGCAGTACTTC,.,few,TRBJ2-7,TRBV29-1
CSVDGVPGGEKLFF,TGCAGCGTTGACGGGGTCCCCGGAGGGGAAAAACTGTTTTTT,.,few,TRBJ1-4,TRBV29-1
CASSLNYQPQHF,TGTGCCAGCAGTTTAAATTATCAGCCCCAGCATTTT,.,.,TRBJ1-5,TRBV28
CASSFGAYTEAFF,TGTGCCAGCAGCTTTGGGGCGTACACTGAAGCTTTCTTT,.,.,TRBJ1-1,TRBV7-2
CASSVGGGPYNEQFF,TGTGCCAGCAGTGTTGGCGGGGGGCCCTACAATGAGCAGTTCTTC,TRBD2,.,TRBJ2-1,TRBV9
CASSLEGRGTQYF,TGTGCCAGCAGCTTAGAGGGGCGAGGGACCCAGTACTTC,.,few,TRBJ2-5,TRBV7-7
CASSQGVVSTDTQYF,TGCGCCAGCAGCCAAGGAGTCGTTAGCACAGATACGCAGTATTTT,.,.,TRBJ2-3,TRBV4-1
CSAKGDTPNTEAFF,TGCAGTGCCAAGGGGGATACACCGAACACTGAAGCTTTCTTT,.,.,TRBJ1-1,TRBV20-1
CASSPLVSGRGYGYTF,TGTGCCAGCAGCCCCTTGGTGAGCGGGCGCGGTTATGGCTACACCTTC,.,many,TRBJ1-2,TRBV11-2
CASSPRAMNTEAFF,TGTGCCAGCAGCCCCAGGGCCATGAACACTGAAGCTTTCTTT,.,few,TRBJ1-1,TRBV12-3/TRBV12-4
CASSYGQVDTEAFF,TGTGCCAGCAGTTACGGACAGGTGGACACTGAAGCTTTCTTT,TRBD1,few,TRBJ1-1,TRBV6-5
CSARDESWDEAFF,TGCAGTGCTAGAGATGAGTCGTGGGACGAAGCTTTCTTT,.,few,TRBJ1-1,TRBV20-1
CSAEGLEAETQYF,TGCAGTGCTGAGGGGCTAGAGGCGGAGACCCAGTACTTC,.,.,TRBJ2-5,TRBV20-1
CASSNTGGSDTGELFF,TGTGCCAGCAGTAATACAGGGGGCTCGGACACCGGGGAGCTGTTTTTT,TRBD1,few,TRBJ2-2,TRBV2
CASSLWGRGKKPQHF,TGTGCCAGCAGTTTATGGGGAAGGGGCAAGAAGCCCCAGCATTTT,.,.,TRBJ1-5,TRBV12-3/TRBV12-4
CASSLVGTSTYEQYF,TGCGCCAGCAGCTTGGTTGGGACAAGCACCTACGAGCAGTACTTC,.,few,TRBJ2-7,TRBV5-1
CASSFPGGGGTDTQYF,TGTGCCAGCAGCTTCCCCGGGGGCGGGGGGACAGATACGCAGTATTTT,TRBD2,few,TRBJ2-3,TRBV9
CASSIRVAQGRSNQPQHF,TGTGCCAGTAGTATTCGGGTTGCACAGGGTCGCAGCAATCAGCCCCAGCATTTT,.,.,TRBJ1-5,TRBV19
CATSRDLENEKLFF,TGTGCCACCAGCAGAGATCTGGAAAATGAAAAACTGTTTTTT,.,few,TRBJ1-4,TRBV15
CAWFAVAGYTF,TGTGCCTGGTTTGCGGTAGCTGGCTACACCTTC,.,.,TRBJ1-2,TRBV30